The 26 T cell receptor beta chains reported below all come from one sample, sequenced in a study of identical twins. TCRdb used MiXCR to reprocess the 5' RACE reads, holding one entry per CDR3 protein. The sample gives about 1.7 million distinct CDR3 sequences, 32% of which show up once; 0.25% to 0.3% is in the top ten. Sample: cord blood. The source of these receptors is a newborn girl in good health.

This clonotype has just a few counts. The chain couples TRBV4-2 to TRBJ2-7, with 7 bases aligning to TRBD2. The CDR3 is 15 residues long. Germline V gene sequence: CDR1 LGHNA, CDR2 YNFKEQ. J lost 3 bases, V lost 5 bases, and 10 bases had no gene match. The CDR3 region is CASSSLSGDFYEQYF. The CDR3 nucleotides read TGTGCCAGCAGCTCCCTAAGCGGGGATTTCTACGAGCAGTACTTC.

This clonotype was seen only a few times. V gene TRBV24-1 combines with J gene TRBJ2-1; D gene ambiguous. Trimming pared 3 bases from V and 6 bases from J, leaving 8 bases between. This CDR3 is built from 13 residues. The germline V gene encodes CDR1 KGHDR and CDR2 SFDVKD. CDR3 in amino acids: CATSDGYSNEQFF. DNA for the CDR3: TGTGCCACCAGTGATGGGTATAGCAATGAGCAGTTCTTC.

This chain uses TRBV29-1 with TRBJ1-2, with no clear D. Deletions cut 5 bases from V and 1 base from J, with 8 bases between. This CDR3 comprises 12 residues. Germline V gene data show CDR1 as SQVTM and CDR2 as ANQGSEA. CDR3 region: CSVYMNNYGYTF. CDR3 nucleotide sequence: TGCAGCGTTTACATGAATAACTATGGCTACACCTTC.

This clonotype was recorded a few times. The V and J genes are TRBV6-1 and TRBJ2-7; D possibly corresponds to TRBD2 (6 bases). This CDR3 has 15 amino acids. Germline lookup yields CDR1 MNHNS and CDR2 SASEGT. V lost 6 bases and J lost 1, with 16 bases in between. CDR3 in DNA: TGTGCCAGCAGGGCTTCGGGACTTCATTCCTACGAGCAGTACTTC. It yields the protein CASRASGLHSYEQYF.

The chain carries TRBV27 and TRBJ1-6, with 7 bases fitting TRBD1. Germline loops: CDR1 MNHEY, CDR2 SMNVEV (reference sequence). The V segment lost 5 bases and the J segment 0 bases; nucleotides outside the gene matches: 16. CDR3 length equals 20 residues. CDR3 DNA sequence: TGTGCCAGCAGTCTAATCTCCGGGACAGAGGCGAGCTCCTATAATTCACCCCTCCACTTT. Protein product: CASSLISGTEASSYNSPLHF.

Ten or more counts support this clonotype. J is TRBJ1-6 and V is TRBV27; D is undetermined. The CDR3 contains 14 residues. The V end lost 6 bases, the J end lost 2 bases, and 8 bases lay between the germline ends. Germline V gives CDR1 MNHEY, CDR2 SMNVEV (reference sequence). The CDR3 reads CASSSGTYNSPLHF. CDR3 bases: TGTGCCAGCAGCTCCGGGACCTATAATTCACCCCTCCACTTT.

This clonotype has a handful of counts. This chain joins TRBV2 and TRBJ2-7; 9 bases match TRBD2. Germline CDR1 and CDR2: SNHLY and FYNNEI. Unmatched junction bases numbered 13, after V lost 6 bases and J lost 7 bases. The CDR3 extends over 15 amino acids. The CDR3 region has the DNA TGTGCCAGCAGGGAACGACTAGCGGATCTCCATGAGCAGTACTTC. This encodes CASRERLADLHEQYF. The whole variable domain, remainder taken from reference TRBV2 and TRBJ2-7, is EPEVTQTPSHQVTQMGQEVILRCVPISNHLYFYWYRQILGQKVEFLVSFYNNEISEKSEIFDDQFSVERPDGSNFTLKIRSTKLEDSAMYFCASRERLADLHEQYFGPGTRLTVT.

Only a few counts were recorded for this clonotype. This chain links TRBV30 with TRBJ2-7; D is perhaps TRBD1 (5 bases). The germline CDR1 and CDR2 sequences are GTSNPN and SVGIG (reference sequence). The CDR3 loop spans 11 amino acids. V lost 0 bases and J lost 8, with 8 bases in between. CDR3 amino acids: CAWSVRAKQYF. As DNA, the CDR3 is TGTGCCTGGAGTGTCAGGGCAAAGCAGTACTTC.

Comment on this clonotype: Possible read error: a much larger clone is one base away. CDR3 sequence: CASNPESDTQYF. CDR3 in DNA: TGTGCCAGCAACCCTGAATCAGATACGCAGTATTTT. V usage is TRBV4-2 and J usage is TRBJ2-3; D ambiguous. CDR3 length equals 12 residues. Germline V CDR1 and CDR2: LGHNA, YNFKEQ. V was pared by 7 bases and J by 4 bases, with 9 bases between.

Only one count was recorded for this clonotype. This rearrangement joins TRBV5-1 to TRBJ1-4; D perhaps matches TRBD1 (5 bases). Germline assignment: CDR1 SGHRS and CDR2 YFSETQ. This CDR3 region has 15 residues. Trimming took 0 bases from V and 8 from J, leaving 14 bases between them. The CDR3 region is CASSLGDSVGEKLFF. In nucleotides, the CDR3 is TGCGCCAGCAGCTTGGGAGACAGTGTTGGCGAAAAACTGTTTTTT.

Only a few counts were recorded for this clonotype. The chain links TRBV6-5 to TRBJ1-2; 10 bases are shared with TRBD1. Germline CDR1 is MNHEY and CDR2 is SVGAGI. V lost 0 bases and J lost 2; bases outside the gene matches: 6. The CDR3 runs to 17 residues. The CDR3 loop is CASSYSRGQGGNYGYTF. As DNA, the CDR3 is TGTGCCAGCAGTTACTCGAGAGGACAGGGGGGAAACTATGGCTACACCTTC.

In regard to this clonotype: A much bigger clone sits one base away, suggesting this may be a read error. The chain uses TRBV29-1 and TRBJ2-7, with 10 positions matching TRBD1. Germline V CDR1 and CDR2: SQVTM, ANQGSEA. The J segment lost 0 bases and the V segment lost 8 bases, leaving 4 bases of the junction unmatched. The length of the CDR3 is 13 residues. CDR3 DNA: TGCAGCATGAGGACAGGGGGCTCCTACGAGCAGTACTTC. It translates to CSMRTGGSYEQYF.

This chain joins TRBV5-1 and TRBJ2-1, with D possibly matching TRBD1 (5 bases). Germline CDR1 reads SGHRS; CDR2 reads YFSETQ. Trimming shortened V by 1 base and J by 13 bases, and 21 bases separated the two germline ends. This CDR3 has 15 residues. For the CDR3, the DNA is TGCGCCAGCAGCTTGTCGAACAGGTTTCAAGAGACCCAGTTCTTC. Its translation: CASSLSNRFQETQFF.

The chain links TRBV14 to TRBJ2-3, with a possible D match to TRBD1 (5 bases). Germline CDR1 is SGHDN and CDR2 is FVKESK. This CDR3 is built from 17 residues. V was trimmed by 4 bases and J by 2 bases, leaving 19 bases between them. The CDR3 bases are TGTGCCAGCAGCCGTCATGGGGCACCCGATAACACAGATACGCAGTATTTT. Its translation: CASSRHGAPDNTDTQYF. The full variable domain, completed using reference TRBV14 and TRBJ2-3, is EAGVTQFPSHSVIEKGQTVTLRCDPISGHDNLYWYRRVMGKEIKFLLHFVKESKQDESGMPNNRFLAERTGGTYSTLKVQPAELEDSGVYFCASSRHGAPDNTDTQYFGPGTRLTVL.

This clonotype was detected only a few times. The gene calls are TRBV25-1 and TRBJ2-3; D unclear. Germline loops: CDR1 MGHDK, CDR2 SYGVNS. CDR3 length: 12 amino acids. V was trimmed by 8 bases and J by 4 bases, leaving 10 bases between them. CDR3 loop: CASGARADTQYF. CDR3 in DNA: TGTGCCAGCGGAGCTAGAGCAGATACGCAGTATTTT.

Points on this clonotype: Germline is not matched at one junction end, which may reflect a read error. V is TRBV3-1 and J is TRBJ2-6; a weak D match, TRBD1 (5 bases). This CDR3 is built from 18 residues. The germline V gene has CDR1 LGHDT and CDR2 YNNKEL (reference sequence). CDR3 nucleotides: TGTGCCAGCAGCAGTAAACCTGCAATTAGCTCTGGGGCCGACGTCCTGACTTTC. Its translation: CASSSKPAISSGADVLTF.

This clonotype was seen a handful of times. This chain uses TRBV20-1 with TRBJ2-5; the match to TRBD2 covers 7 bases. The V gene's germline CDR1 is DFQATT and CDR2 SNEGSKA (reference sequence). V trimming: 6 bases; J trimming: 5 bases; junction bases outside the gene matches: 12. This CDR3 is built from 14 residues. CDR3 protein: CSAPLAVGSETQYF. The CDR3 region has the DNA TGCAGTGCGCCTCTAGCGGTGGGATCCGAGACCCAGTACTTC.

The chain uses TRBV27 and TRBJ2-3; 11 bases agree with TRBD1. Germline-derived CDR1 and CDR2 are MNHEY and SMNVEV (reference sequence). After removal of 6 bases from V and 2 bases from J, the junction contained 7 bases not matched to a gene. There are 16 residues in the CDR3. As DNA, the CDR3 is TGTGCCAGCAGCCGTCGGACAGGGGGCCCCACAGATACGCAGTATTTT. It encodes CASSRRTGGPTDTQYF.

In the case of this clonotype: Relative to the germline gene, one junction end is altered; a read error may explain this. The J gene is TRBJ2-3, the V gene TRBV7-7; 8 bases map to TRBD2. CDR1 and CDR2 from the germline V gene are SSHAT and FNYEAQ (reference sequence). This CDR3 has 16 residues. This chain's CDR3 is CASSLGAGDSTDTQYF. The CDR3 nucleotides read TGTGCTAGCAGCTTAGGAGCGGGGGATTCCACAGATACGCAGTATTTT.

There are a few counts of this clonotype. V gene TRBV5-1 combines with J gene TRBJ2-7, with 8 bases lining up with TRBD1. The V gene end was trimmed by 4 bases and the J gene end by 1 base; junction bases not matched to a gene: 7. Germline V gene lookup returns CDR1 SGHRS and CDR2 YFSETQ. The CDR3 has 15 amino acids. The CDR3 spells CASSPKDRASYEQYF. The CDR3 DNA sequence: TGCGCCAGCAGCCCTAAGGACAGGGCATCCTACGAGCAGTACTTC.

This chain uses TRBV29-1 with TRBJ2-1; 10 bases match TRBD1. The J call may be incorrect, as the DNA end agrees better with TRBJ2-7. Germline CDR1 SQVTM, CDR2 ANQGSEA. This CDR3 comprises 12 residues. DNA for the CDR3: TGCAGCGTAAGGACAGGGGGGAATGAGCAGTACTTC. It yields the protein CSVRTGGNEQYF.

This chain uses TRBV6-5 with TRBJ2-7; no clear D gene. The CDR3 extends over 12 amino acids. Germline CDR1 is MNHEY and CDR2 is SVGAGI. V was shortened by 7 bases and J by 6 bases, with 13 bases between the two germline ends. CDR3 coding DNA: TGTGCCAGCACCCCCATGGGTGGCGAGCAGTACTTC. Amino acids: CASTPMGGEQYF.

This chain links TRBV12-3 or TRBV12-4 with TRBJ2-1; maybe TRBD2 (6 bases). The CDR3 is made up of 15 amino acids. V lost 8 bases and J lost 7, with 21 bases in between. The CDR3 nucleotides read TGTGCCAGCTCAAATTCCCGGGACCGGGGGAATGAGCAGTTCTTC. It translates to CASSNSRDRGNEQFF.

This clonotype has just a few counts. The chain is built from TRBV13 and TRBJ2-5, with 9 bases matching TRBD2. CDR1 is PRHDT, CDR2 FYEKMQ, per germline (reference sequence). This CDR3 spans 16 amino acids. Trimming removed 2 bases from V and 2 bases from J; junction bases left unmatched: 6. The CDR3 region is CASSLWASGEQETQYF. DNA for the CDR3: TGTGCCAGCAGCTTATGGGCTAGCGGGGAACAAGAGACCCAGTACTTC.

The chain links TRBV27 to TRBJ2-2, with D unclear. This CDR3 is 14 amino acids long. Per germline, CDR1 MNHEY and CDR2 SMNVEV (reference sequence). The germline V and J ends were trimmed by 3 bases and 4 bases, with 9 bases remaining between them. The CDR3: CASSFASGTGELFF. DNA for the CDR3: TGTGCCAGCAGTTTCGCTAGTGGCACCGGGGAGCTGTTTTTT.

The chain couples TRBV6-1 to TRBJ1-2, with TRBD1 identical over 8 bases. In germline, CDR1 is MNHNS, CDR2 SASEGT. The V gene end was trimmed by 7 bases and the J gene end by 2 bases; junction bases not matched to a gene: 6. The CDR3 loop spans 14 amino acids. The CDR3: CASMMTGVNYGYTF. CDR3 nucleotide sequence: TGTGCCAGCATGATGACAGGGGTAAACTATGGCTACACCTTC.